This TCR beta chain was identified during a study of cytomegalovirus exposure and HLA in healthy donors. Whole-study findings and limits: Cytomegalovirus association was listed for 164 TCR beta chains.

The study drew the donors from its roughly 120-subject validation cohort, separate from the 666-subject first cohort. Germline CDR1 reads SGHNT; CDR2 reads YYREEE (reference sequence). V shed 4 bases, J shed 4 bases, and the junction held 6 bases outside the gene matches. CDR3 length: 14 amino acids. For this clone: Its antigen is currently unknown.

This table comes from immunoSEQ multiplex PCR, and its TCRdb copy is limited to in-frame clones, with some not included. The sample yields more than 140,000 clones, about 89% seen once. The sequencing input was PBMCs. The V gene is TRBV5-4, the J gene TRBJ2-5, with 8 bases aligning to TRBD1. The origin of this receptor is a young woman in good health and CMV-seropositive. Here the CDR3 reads CASSPGGSGETQYF. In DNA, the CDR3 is TGTGCCAGCAGCCCAGGGGGCTCAGGAGAGACCCAGTACTTC. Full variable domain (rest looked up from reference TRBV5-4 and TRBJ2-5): ETGVTQSPTHLIKTRGQQVTLRCSSQSGHNTVSWYQQALGQGPQFIFQYYREEENGRGNFPPRFSGLQFPNYSSELNVNALELDDSALYLCASSPGGSGETQYFGPGTRLLVL.